This T cell receptor (beta chain) was obtained from a study of blood T cell repertoires in COVID-19. Background on the study: The origin of the acute and convalescent COVID-19 samples was the United States, Italy and Spain. PBMCs, B-cell-depleted T cells, or T cells provided the cDNA or gDNA that made up the material.

In the original workflow: Amplification with reference gene primers provided the estimates of nucleated cell counts. Assay used: immunoSEQ multiplex PCR; TCRdb lists only in-frame clones, some missing. D and trimming come from the DNA, and the V and J calls and clone size come from that table. The sample has roughly 160,000 clones, around 89% seen once. The CDR3 loop spans 17 amino acids. The J segment lost 5 bases and the V segment lost 2 bases, leaving 12 bases of the junction unmatched. Germline V gives CDR1 ENHRY, CDR2 SYGVKD. The chain is built from TRBV10-3 and TRBJ1-2; 9 bases are a match to TRBD1. Sequencing was performed on peripheral blood. The TCR comes from a man aged 60 to 69 with acute or convalescent COVID-19. The CDR3 here is CAISEGTGKNSRYGYTF. As DNA, the CDR3 is TGTGCCATCAGTGAGGGGACAGGGAAAAATTCACGGTATGGCTACACCTTC.